This T cell receptor (beta chain) was retrieved from a study of T-cell memory formation after mild COVID-19. MiXCR, applied by TCRdb to the 5' RACE reads, yields one record per CDR3 protein. The table lists 410,000 or so distinct CDR3 sequences, 23% of them singletons. The V gene's germline CDR1 is LNHDA and CDR2 SQIVND (reference sequence). V shed 9 bases and J shed 3 bases, with 12 bases lying between them. This CDR3 comprises 12 residues. Input material: PBMCs or a T cell subset sorted from them (not recorded which). The rearrangement uses TRBV19 and TRBJ2-7; no clear D. The receptor was derived from an adult woman who had mild COVID-19 (a few samples of this study predate the infection). Cell type and time point are not known. The CDR3 spells CASGPGNYEQYF. CDR3 sequence (DNA): TGTGCCAGCGGACCGGGTAACTACGAGCAGTACTTC. The full variable domain, its missing parts supplied by reference TRBV19 and TRBJ2-7, is DGGITQSPKYLFRKEGQNVTLSCEQNLNHDAMYWYRQDPGQGLRLIYYSQIVNDFQKGDIAEGYSVSREKKESFPLTVTSAQKNPTAFYLCASGPGNYEQYFGPGTRLTVT.